The T cell receptor beta chain under discussion was sequenced for a study of blood T cell repertoires in COVID-19 (TCRdb year 2020). About the study as a whole: Samples from collaborators originated in the United States, Italy and Spain and spanned both the acute and convalescent phases of COVID-19. The samples were drawn from the first 160 participants of the ongoing ImmuneRACE study and from roughly 1,300 subjects provided by 6 global collaborators. Where available, HLA class I and class II types were obtained from metadata supplied by the sample provider rather than from assay-based typing. The dataset comprised deeply sampled blood TCRbeta repertoires from subjects exposed to, actively infected with, or recovered from COVID-19. A de-identified subject ID, COVID-19 status, age in years and sex were almost always included in the sample metadata. The prospective study material was composed of cDNA or gDNA derived from T cells, B-cell-depleted T cells, or PBMCs. The repertoires were released in a freely available public database meant as a resource for research on the immune response to SARS-CoV-2. The research as a whole found: Clinical and demographic metadata were provided uncurated, with the amount varying by source and participant.

Points on this clone: Its antigen is currently not known. Nothing much larger sits one base from this clone, and base qualities are not available.

The collaborating institutions used their own protocols to collect whole blood in K2EDTA tubes. For TCRbeta analysis, collaborator samples were shipped as frozen whole blood, as isolated PBMCs, or as DNA extracted from either sample type. Per the germline V gene, MGHRA is the CDR1 and YSYEKL is the CDR2. Between the V and J ends, shortened by 4 bases and 6 bases respectively, the junction contains 6 bases. The CDR3 has 12 amino acids, counting the end cysteine and phenylalanine. Only the CDR3 portion is preserved as DNA: 36 bases, with reading frame beginning at the first base. TCRbeta CDR3 regions were amplified from genomic DNA by means of the immunoSEQ Assay, a bias-controlled multiplex PCR. Turning to the authors' computational methods: Nucleated cell counts per sample were estimated from amplification of reference gene primers within the assay. To quantify the absolute abundance of each unique TCRbeta CDR3 rearrangement, sequence reads were collapsed and filtered. For each sample, productive Simpson clonality was calculated by taking the square root of Simpson's diversity index across productive rearrangements. Drawn from immuneACCESS, this table holds only the in-frame rearrangements with V and J called that TCRdb kept. Clones are partly lost; checked studies trace under half to an unresolved V gene and leave the rest unexplained. That table is the source of V, J and clone size, and D and trimming were worked out from the DNA. A total of about 68,000 clones appear in this sample, 80% to 90% of them only once. About 8.9% of the sample rests with the top ten.

Source material: peripheral blood. The TCR comes from a man between 45 and 60 years old with active COVID-19. The V and J genes are TRBV4-1 and TRBJ2-2, with the D gene call left open. In nucleotides, the sequence is TGCGCCAGCAGCCCTCCCGCCGGGGAGCTGTTTTTT. This translates into CASSPPAGELFF.